What follows are 20 T cell receptor beta chains derived from one specimen sequenced in a study of STAT3 mutations in large granular lymphocyte leukemia. Study-wide results and limits: At least one immunodominant TCR beta clonotype appeared in every T-cell large granular lymphocyte leukemia patient.

Using immunoSEQ multiplex PCR, the repertoire was profiled, and TCRdb retains in-frame clones only, with some absent. The sample holds about 15,000 clones, over 90% seen once. Their target antigens are unknown. Sequenced material: peripheral blood mononuclear cells. These receptors all come from a woman between 45 and 60 years old with T-cell large granular lymphocyte leukemia. Some clones in this sample may be carry-over from other donors' samples.

The chain combines TRBV28 with TRBJ2-7; 9 bases line up with TRBD2. V shed 5 bases, J shed 9 bases, and the junction held 5 bases outside the gene matches. The CDR3 length is 12 residues. Germline CDR1 MDHEN, CDR2 SYDVKM. The CDR3, as DNA: TGTGCCAGCAGTCTCGGGACTAGCTGGCAGTACTTC. It encodes CASSLGTSWQYF.

The V gene is TRBV28, the J gene TRBJ1-5; D ambiguous. The CDR3 spans 12 residues. Germline V gene lookup returns CDR1 MDHEN and CDR2 SYDVKM. Trimming shortened V by 8 bases and J by 5 bases, and 10 bases separated the two germline ends. As DNA, the CDR3 is TGTGCCAGCTACAGCTTAGATCAGCCCCAGCATTTT. Encoded protein: CASYSLDQPQHF.

The rearrangement joins TRBV19 to TRBJ1-2; unclear D gene. Germline assignment: CDR1 LNHDA and CDR2 SQIVND (reference sequence). The CDR3 extends over 15 amino acids. V was shortened by 3 bases and J by 2 bases, with 13 bases between the two germline ends. The CDR3 region has the DNA TGTGCCAGTAGTATTGTCAGGCCTGCAAACTATGGCTACACCTTC. Residues: CASSIVRPANYGYTF.

The chain links TRBV6-6 to TRBJ2-2, with 7 bases matching TRBD2. Trimming cost V 10 bases and J 7 bases; bases outside gene matches: 0. The germline V gene has CDR1 MNHNY and CDR2 SVGAGI (reference sequence). The CDR3 consists of 10 residues. The CDR3: CATGGGELFF. Written as DNA, the CDR3 is TGTGCCACGGGGGGCGGGGAGCTGTTTTTT.

This chain uses TRBV7-2 with TRBJ2-7; maybe TRBD2 (6 bases). This CDR3 has 13 amino acids. CDR1 SGHTA and CDR2 FQGNSA come from the germline V gene. V shed 4 bases and J shed 1 base, with 8 bases lying between them. The CDR3 DNA reads as TGTGCCAGCAGCTGGGGGAGGTCCTACGAGCAGTACTTC. It yields the protein CASSWGRSYEQYF.

The J gene is TRBJ1-1, the V gene TRBV6-5, with 7 bases matching TRBD1. J lost 4 bases, V lost 2 bases, and 7 bases had no gene match. The V gene's germline CDR1 is MNHEY and CDR2 SVGAGI. The CDR3 sequence is 15 residues long. The CDR3 here is CASSYGVTGSTEAFF. The CDR3 region has the DNA TGTGCCAGCAGTTACGGGGTGACAGGGAGCACTGAAGCTTTCTTT.

The chain joins TRBV6-1 to TRBJ2-7; no definite D call. V dropped 8 bases and J dropped 2 bases, with 16 bases sitting between them. CDR3 length: 14 residues. From germline, CDR1 is MNHNS and CDR2 SASEGT. The CDR3 loop is CASQSLYAPYEQYF. The CDR3 bases are TGTGCCAGCCAAAGCCTTTATGCCCCCTACGAGCAGTACTTC.

The chain recombines TRBV5-1 with TRBJ2-7; 11 positions agree with TRBD1. The CDR3 consists of 16 residues. CDR1 SGHRS and CDR2 YFSETQ come from the germline V gene. V trimming: 7 bases; J trimming: 3 bases; junction bases outside the gene matches: 12. CDR3 residues: CASQNFPGQGDYEQYF. CDR3 nucleotide sequence: TGCGCCAGCCAGAATTTCCCGGGACAGGGGGACTACGAGCAGTACTTC.

The chain is built from TRBV5-4 and TRBJ2-5; TRBD1 matches 7 bases. The CDR3 is 13 residues long. Germline CDR1 is SGHNT and CDR2 is YYREEE (reference sequence). V shed 9 bases and J 5 bases; nucleotides not matched to a gene: 10. This CDR3 is CATTGDPGETQYF. In nucleotides, the CDR3 is TGTGCCACCACAGGGGACCCTGGGGAGACCCAGTACTTC.

This sequence joins TRBV5-1 and TRBJ1-1, with TRBD1 matching over 7 bases. Germline loops: CDR1 SGHRS, CDR2 YFSETQ. The J segment lost 0 bases and the V segment lost 4 bases, leaving 12 bases of the junction unmatched. The CDR3 sequence is 17 residues long. In DNA form, the CDR3 reads TGCGCCAGCAGCGGGGGGACAGCCGATGGAATGAACACTGAAGCTTTCTTT. Residues: CASSGGTADGMNTEAFF.

The chain employs TRBV5-1 and TRBJ1-6; possible D gene TRBD1, 5 bases. V was trimmed by 0 bases and J by 10 bases, leaving 17 bases between them. Germline CDR1 is SGHRS and CDR2 is YFSETQ. This CDR3 is built from 16 residues. CDR3 sequence: CASSLAVAGVGSPLHF. CDR3 nucleotides: TGCGCCAGCAGCTTGGCTGTTGCGGGGGTTGGATCACCCCTCCACTTT.

The chain couples TRBV19 to TRBJ2-2; TRBD1 agrees at 11 bases. This CDR3 is 15 amino acids long. The V gene's germline CDR1 is LNHDA and CDR2 SQIVND (reference sequence). With V trimmed by 9 bases and J by 7 bases, 10 bases remained unmatched. The CDR3 reads CASRSRDRGFGELFF. In DNA form, the CDR3 reads TGTGCCAGCCGTAGCCGGGACAGGGGGTTCGGGGAGCTGTTTTTT.

The chain links TRBV18 to TRBJ2-2; TRBD1 might be the D (6 bases). CDR3 length equals 15 residues. V dropped 2 bases and J dropped 4 bases, with 11 bases sitting between them. From germline, CDR1 is KGHSH and CDR2 LQKENI. The CDR3 is CASSPGGLVTGELFF. CDR3 DNA sequence: TGTGCCAGCTCACCAGGGGGCTTGGTCACCGGGGAGCTGTTTTTT.

The chain joins TRBV7-9 to TRBJ2-7; D unresolved. The CDR3 covers 14 residues. Germline CDR1 is SEHNR and CDR2 is FQNEAQ (reference sequence). V gave up 1 base and J gave up 6 bases, with 13 bases separating them. Here the CDR3 DNA reads TGTGCCAGCAGCTTAGAATCCCCGTCTGGCGAGCAGTACTTC. This translates into CASSLESPSGEQYF.

This chain uses TRBV30 with TRBJ2-7; D is uncertain. This CDR3 is 15 amino acids long. V lost 0 bases to trimming and J lost 0 bases, with 12 bases between them. Germline V CDR1 and CDR2: GTSNPN, SVGIG (reference sequence). CDR3 in amino acids: CAWSVGSRTSYEQYF. The CDR3 nucleotides are TGTGCCTGGAGTGTGGGGTCGCGGACCTCCTACGAGCAGTACTTC.

The chain uses TRBV7-3 and TRBJ1-1; 7 nucleotides match TRBD1. The CDR3 has 13 amino acids. Losses at the gene ends were 6 bases for V and 4 bases for J; bases not matched to a gene: 5. The germline V gene encodes CDR1 SGHTA and CDR2 FQGTGA. Here the CDR3 reads CASSLTGLTEAFF. CDR3 DNA sequence: TGTGCCAGCAGTCTGACAGGGCTCACTGAAGCTTTCTTT.

With regard to this clone: Other nucleotide sequences from this sample produce the same CDR3. V gene TRBV14 combines with J gene TRBJ2-7; weak D call: TRBD1 (5 bases). The CDR3 consists of 14 residues. V gave up 1 base and J gave up 3 bases, with 10 bases separating them. Per the germline V gene, CDR1 is SGHDN and CDR2 is FVKESK. The CDR3 DNA follows: TGTGCCAGCAGCCAAGTCCAGGGTCGCTACGAGCAGTACTTC. Translating it yields CASSQVQGRYEQYF.

This chain joins TRBV5-1 and TRBJ2-7; the D call may be TRBD1 or TRBD2 (5 bases each). Germline V gene data show CDR1 as SGHRS and CDR2 as YFSETQ. This CDR3 has 14 amino acids. The ends were cut back, 7 bases at V and 3 bases at J, with 17 bases in the middle. The CDR3 nucleotides read TGCGCCAGCGTGAACAGGCCCGGAGGCTACGAGCAGTACTTC. Its translation: CASVNRPGGYEQYF.

V and J are TRBV7-2 and TRBJ2-7, with D possibly matching TRBD2 (6 bases). Germline V gives CDR1 SGHTA, CDR2 FQGNSA. This CDR3 is 14 amino acids long. V lost 0 bases and J 4 bases, leaving 10 bases between the germline ends. The CDR3, as DNA: TGTGCCAGCAGCTTAGCTGGAGGGACGTACGAGCAGTACTTC. It codes for CASSLAGGTYEQYF.

The chain couples TRBV10-3 to TRBJ2-5, with D uncertain. The V end was cut by 0 bases, the J end by 4 bases, with 15 bases between. The CDR3 is 16 amino acids. Germline V gene data show CDR1 as ENHRY and CDR2 as SYGVKD. This CDR3 reads CAISESTLHQRETQYF. CDR3 nucleotides: TGTGCCATCAGTGAGTCGACGCTCCACCAGCGAGAGACCCAGTACTTC.